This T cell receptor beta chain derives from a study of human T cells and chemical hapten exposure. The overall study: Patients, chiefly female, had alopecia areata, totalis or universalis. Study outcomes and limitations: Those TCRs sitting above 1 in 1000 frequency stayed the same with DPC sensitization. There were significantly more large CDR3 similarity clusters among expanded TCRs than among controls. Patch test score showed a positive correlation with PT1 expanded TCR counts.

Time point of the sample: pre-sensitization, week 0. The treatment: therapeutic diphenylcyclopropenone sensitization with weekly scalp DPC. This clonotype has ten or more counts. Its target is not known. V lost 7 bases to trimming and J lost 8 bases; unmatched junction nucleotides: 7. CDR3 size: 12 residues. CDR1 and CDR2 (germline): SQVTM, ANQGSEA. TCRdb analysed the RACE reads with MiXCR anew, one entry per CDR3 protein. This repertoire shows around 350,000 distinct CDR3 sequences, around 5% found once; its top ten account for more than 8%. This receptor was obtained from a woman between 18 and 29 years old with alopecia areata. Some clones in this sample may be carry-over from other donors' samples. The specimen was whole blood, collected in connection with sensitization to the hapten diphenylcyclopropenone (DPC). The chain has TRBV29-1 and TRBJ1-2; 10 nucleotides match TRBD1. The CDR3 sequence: CSGEDRGVGYTF. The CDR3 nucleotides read TGCAGCGGCGAGGACAGGGGGGTCGGCTACACCTTC.